This T cell receptor beta chain was observed in a study of cytomegalovirus exposure and HLA in healthy donors. Germline V gives CDR1 SNHLY, CDR2 FYNNEI. V lost 8 bases, J lost 2 bases, and 12 bases lay in between. The CDR3 is 13 residues long. The PCR ran on 60 Vbeta and 13 Jbeta primers. The method was immunoSEQ multiplex PCR; TCRdb's version includes in-frame clones alone and lacks a portion of them. Of around 170,000 clones in the sample, 65% to 75% were seen once. Sequenced: PBMCs. The V and J genes are TRBV2 and TRBJ2-5; D is unclear. The source is a girl aged 5-17 years in good health and CMV-seronegative. The CDR3 is CASGRNSQETQYF. As DNA, the CDR3 is TGTGCCAGCGGCCGCAACAGTCAAGAGACCCAGTACTTC.